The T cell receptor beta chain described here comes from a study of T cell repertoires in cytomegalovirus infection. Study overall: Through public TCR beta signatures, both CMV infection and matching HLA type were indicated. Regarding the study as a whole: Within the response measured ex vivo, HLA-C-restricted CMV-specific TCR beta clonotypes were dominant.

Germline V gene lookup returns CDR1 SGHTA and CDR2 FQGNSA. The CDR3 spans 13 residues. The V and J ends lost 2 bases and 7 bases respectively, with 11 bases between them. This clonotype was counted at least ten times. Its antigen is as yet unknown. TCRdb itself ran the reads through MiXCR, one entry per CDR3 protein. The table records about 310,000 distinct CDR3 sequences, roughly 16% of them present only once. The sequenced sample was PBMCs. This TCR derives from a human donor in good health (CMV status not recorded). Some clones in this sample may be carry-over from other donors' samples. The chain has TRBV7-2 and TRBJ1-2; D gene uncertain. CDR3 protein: CASSLSGVSGYTF. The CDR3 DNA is TGTGCCAGCAGCTTATCGGGTGTTAGTGGCTACACCTTC.